This TCR beta chain was documented in a study of lymphopenia after photon versus proton radiotherapy. CDR1 and CDR2 (germline): SGDLS, YYNGEE. Between the trimmed V and J ends, which lost 0 bases and 4 bases, there was a span of 4 bases. The CDR3 length is 12 residues. Generated by immunoSEQ multiplex PCR, the TCRdb table keeps only in-frame clones and is missing some. The sample lists 3,000 to 4,500 clones; over 60% were seen once. The sequence derives from a man aged 80 or over with esophageal cancer. The sample in question was peripheral blood, obtained from a patient treated with proton-based radiotherapy. The chain uses TRBV9 and TRBJ1-1; D uncertain. This CDR3 reads CASSVVGTEAFF. The CDR3 DNA is TGTGCCAGCAGCGTAGTTGGCACTGAAGCTTTCTTT.